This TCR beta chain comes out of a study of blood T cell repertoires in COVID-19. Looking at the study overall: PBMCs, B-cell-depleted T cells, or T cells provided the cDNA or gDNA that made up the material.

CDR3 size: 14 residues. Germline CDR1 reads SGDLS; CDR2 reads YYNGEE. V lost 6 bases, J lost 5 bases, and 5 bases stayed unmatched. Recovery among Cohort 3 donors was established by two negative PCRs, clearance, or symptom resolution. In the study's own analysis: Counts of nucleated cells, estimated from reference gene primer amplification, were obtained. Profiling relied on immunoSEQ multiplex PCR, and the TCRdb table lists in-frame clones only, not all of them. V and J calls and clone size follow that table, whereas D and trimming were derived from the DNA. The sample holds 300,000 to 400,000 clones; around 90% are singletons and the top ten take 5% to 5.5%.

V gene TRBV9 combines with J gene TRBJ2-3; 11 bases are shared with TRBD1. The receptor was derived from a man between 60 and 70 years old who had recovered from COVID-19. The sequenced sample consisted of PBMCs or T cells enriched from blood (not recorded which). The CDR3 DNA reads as TGTGCCAGCACCCTGGGACAGGGGGAAGATACGCAGTATTTT. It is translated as CASTLGQGEDTQYF.